The 15 T cell receptor beta chains in this list originate from one sample, sequenced in a study of shared clonotypes between healthy human individuals. The naive CD8 fraction comprised CD45RO-negative cells positively selected for CCR7 and excluded terminally differentiated effector memory CD45RA+ cells. Sequenced by immunoSEQ multiplex PCR; TCRdb stores in-frame clones only, minus some. The sample lists 2 million to 2.5 million clones; about 92% were seen once. Sample: naive CD8+ T cells from PBMCs. The receptors derive from a man younger than 30 in good health. Some clones in this sample may be carry-over from other donors' samples.

V usage is TRBV28 and J usage is TRBJ2-7; the match to TRBD1 covers 7 bases. Germline values: CDR1 MDHEN, CDR2 SYDVKM. The V gene end was trimmed by 4 bases and the J gene end by 1 base; junction bases not matched to a gene: 7. The CDR3 covers 15 residues. CDR3 DNA: TGTGCCAGCAGTTACCCGTGGGACAGATCCTACGAGCAGTACTTC. It translates to CASSYPWDRSYEQYF.

The V and J genes are TRBV27 and TRBJ1-1; a possible D gene is TRBD1 (6 bases). This CDR3 has 15 residues. Germline assignment: CDR1 MNHEY and CDR2 SMNVEV (reference sequence). V was shortened by 6 bases and J by 0 bases, with 14 bases between the two germline ends. CDR3: CASRDPTGLNTEAFF. The CDR3 DNA reads as TGTGCCAGCAGGGACCCGACAGGACTGAACACTGAAGCTTTCTTT.

The chain uses TRBV4-1 and TRBJ1-1, with D maybe TRBD1 (5 bases). The CDR3 is made up of 17 amino acids. Trimming removed 6 bases at V and 0 bases at J, with 20 bases between. Germline assignment: CDR1 MGHRA and CDR2 YSYEKL. This chain's CDR3 is CASSLGRVGVVNTEAFF. The CDR3 DNA reads as TGCGCCAGCAGTCTCGGCCGCGTGGGGGTCGTGAACACTGAAGCTTTCTTT.

The chain couples TRBV12-2 to TRBJ2-7; the table assigns TRBD1, which was not confirmed against the DNA. TRBV12-2 is a pseudogene. The CDR3 covers 15 residues. CDR3 amino acids: CASRLVRLQVGEQYF. CDR3 coding DNA: TGTGCAAGTCGCTTAGTGCGGCTACAGGTGGGCGAGCAGTACTTC.

The table lists this clone with a count of one. The rearrangement uses TRBV30 and TRBJ1-2; D remains ambiguous. Trimming stripped 1 base from V and 2 bases from J, with 5 bases between. The CDR3 runs 12 residues. CDR1 and CDR2 from the germline V gene are GTSNPN and SVGIG (reference sequence). The CDR3 reads CAWSAVNYGYTF. The CDR3 DNA follows: TGTGCCTGGAGTGCGGTGAACTATGGCTACACCTTC.

The chain combines TRBV28 with TRBJ1-1, with D perhaps TRBD1 (6 bases). CDR3 length: 14 amino acids. V lost 2 bases, J lost 4 bases, and 11 bases lay in between. Germline assignment: CDR1 MDHEN and CDR2 SYDVKM. This CDR3 reads CASSLTGRSTEAFF. CDR3 nucleotides: TGTGCCAGCAGTTTAACAGGGAGGAGCACTGAAGCTTTCTTT.

V usage is TRBV6-1 and J usage is TRBJ1-3; 7 bases agree with TRBD1. Germline CDR1 reads MNHNS; CDR2 reads SASEGT. CDR3 size: 17 residues. V was pared by 3 bases and J by 0 bases, with 8 bases of the junction left unmatched. CDR3 DNA sequence: TGTGCCAGCAGTGACAGGGGACAGCTAGCCTCTGGAAACACCATATATTTT. Amino acid sequence: CASSDRGQLASGNTIYF.

This clone was counted only a few times. The V gene is TRBV19, the J gene TRBJ1-1; 7 bases align to TRBD1. The germline gives CDR1 LNHDA, CDR2 SQIVND (reference sequence). V shed 5 bases and J 0 bases; nucleotides not matched to a gene: 12. CDR3 length: 17 amino acids. This chain's CDR3 is CASSPRTGTILNTEAFF. DNA of the CDR3: TGTGCCAGTAGTCCCCGGACAGGAACCATTTTGAACACTGAAGCTTTCTTT.

This chain connects TRBV25-1 to TRBJ2-7, with a tentative D call TRBD1 (6 bases). Trimming cost V 6 bases and J 3 bases, with 15 bases left between them. The CDR3 is 14 amino acids. CDR1 and CDR2 (germline): MGHDK, SYGVNS. CDR3 DNA: TGTGCCAGCAGCTCGGGGACATTCCTCTACGAGCAGTACTTC. Protein sequence: CASSSGTFLYEQYF.

This chain joins TRBV5-5 and TRBJ2-7, with D perhaps TRBD1 (6 bases). Per germline, CDR1 SGHKS and CDR2 YYEKEE (reference sequence). The V and J ends lost 1 base and 7 bases respectively, with 15 bases between them. This CDR3 is 14 amino acids long. The CDR3 region has the DNA TGTGCCAGCAGCTTGCGATGGGGGCTTGGGGAGCAGTACTTC. Its translation: CASSLRWGLGEQYF.

The chain joins TRBV2 to TRBJ2-3; the D gene is possibly TRBD2 (6 bases). The V end was cut by 7 bases, the J end by 2 bases, with 13 bases between. Germline V CDR1 and CDR2: SNHLY, FYNNEI. The CDR3 runs 14 residues. CDR3 amino acids: CASTPGLNTDTQYF. CDR3 bases: TGTGCCAGCACCCCGGGACTCAACACAGATACGCAGTATTTT.

The chain employs TRBV10-3 and TRBJ2-5; the match to TRBD2 covers 10 bases. The germline gives CDR1 ENHRY, CDR2 SYGVKD. V was pared by 10 bases and J by 5 bases, with 7 bases of the junction left unmatched. The CDR3 has 13 residues. The CDR3 DNA reads TGTGCCACCGCTAGCGGGAGAGGGGAGACCCAGTACTTC. This encodes CATASGRGETQYF.

A word on this clone: Other DNA sequences in the sample encode the same CDR3. The chain joins TRBV9 to TRBJ1-1; the D is unclear. The CDR3 is 14 amino acids. V shed 0 bases and J shed 1 base, with 7 bases lying between them. Germline loops: CDR1 SGDLS, CDR2 YYNGEE. The CDR3 sequence: CASSVEGRNTEAFF. In DNA form, the CDR3 reads TGTGCCAGCAGCGTAGAAGGCAGGAACACTGAAGCTTTCTTT. The full variable domain, with the rest looked up from reference TRBV9 and TRBJ1-1, is DSGVTQTPKHLITATGQRVTLRCSPRSGDLSVYWYQQSLDQGLQFLIQYYNGEERAKGNILERFSAQQFPDLHSELNLSSLELGDSALYFCASSVEGRNTEAFFGQGTRLTVV.

The chain carries TRBV28 and TRBJ1-3; 8 nucleotides align to TRBD1. Trimming removed 5 bases from V and 0 bases from J; junction bases left unmatched: 6. This CDR3 region has 16 residues. The germline CDR1 and CDR2 sequences are MDHEN and SYDVKM. The CDR3 region is CASSGGQDRSGNTIYF. CDR3 nucleotides: TGTGCCAGCAGTGGGGGACAGGACCGCTCTGGAAACACCATATATTTT.

Regarding this clone: Additional DNA sequences in this sample encode the identical CDR3. The rearrangement uses TRBV9 and TRBJ2-7; 8 bases agree with TRBD2. Trimming at V came to 2 bases and at J to 6 bases, leaving 1 base not matched to a gene. Germline CDR1 reads SGDLS; CDR2 reads YYNGEE. There are 12 residues in the CDR3. In DNA form, the CDR3 reads TGTGCCAGCAGCGTCCGGGGGGGCGAGCAGTACTTC. Translation gives CASSVRGGEQYF.